This is a list of T cell receptor beta chains from one sample in a study of blood T cells in healthy people across ages. TCRdb called the 5' RACE reads again in MiXCR, with one record for every CDR3 protein. Here the sample spans approximately 850,000 distinct CDR3 sequences, around 42% being singletons. Sequencing used blood. The receptor set was obtained from a man aged 60 to 69 in good health. The CDR3 runs from the conserved cysteine through the conserved F or W. The D gene is left open where the match is weak. Size is omitted from some rows. Given values are once, few, many or a class for expanded clones.

CDR3nt	CDR3aa	v_gene	j_gene	d_gene	abundance
TGTGCCAGCAGCGCTTGGACCACCTACAATGAGCAGTTCTTC	CASSAWTTYNEQFF	TRBV7-9	TRBJ2-1	-	once
TGCAGTGCTAGAGATGGGGGCTCGGCCAAAAACATTCAGTACTTC	CSARDGGSAKNIQYF	TRBV20-1	TRBJ2-4	-	few
TGTGCCAGCAGTGAATGGGCCAGGGGCCATCAAGAGACCCAGTACTTC	CASSEWARGHQETQYF	TRBV6-1	TRBJ2-5	-	-
TGCGCCAGCAGCCAAGATTGGGCGCCCGAGACCCAGTACTTC	CASSQDWAPETQYF	TRBV4-3	TRBJ2-5	-	once
TGCAGTGCTAGAGTGGGACAGGGGGAAACCCAGTTCTTC	CSARVGQGETQFF	TRBV20-1	TRBJ2-1	TRBD1	-
TGTGCCAGCAGGCTATTATCCTACGAGCAGTACTTC	CASRLLSYEQYF	TRBV2	TRBJ2-7	-	-
TGTGCCAGCAGTTCTCCGGGACTGAGCTCCTACGAGCAGTACTTC	CASSSPGLSSYEQYF	TRBV28	TRBJ2-7	-	many
TGCAGTGCTAGAGGACAGACCAATTCACCCCTCCACTTT	CSARGQTNSPLHF	TRBV20-1	TRBJ1-6	-	few
TGCAGTGCTAGAGATCCAGGACAGGGACCCTACGAGCAGTACTTC	CSARDPGQGPYEQYF	TRBV20-1	TRBJ2-7	TRBD1	many
TGTGCCAGCAGCATAAGCGGTCCCTACAATGAGCAGTTCTTC	CASSISGPYNEQFF	TRBV7-2	TRBJ2-1	-	-
TGTGCCAGCAGCGGGACCGGGACAGGGGGCGCGGATACGCAGTATTTT	CASSGTGTGGADTQYF	TRBV9	TRBJ2-3	TRBD1	few
TGTGCCAGCAAAGACAGGGGGGGAAACTACGAGCAGTACTTC	CASKDRGGNYEQYF	TRBV2	TRBJ2-7	TRBD1	-
TGTGCCAGCAGCCCCCGTGGTAGCGGGGGGGCCTATGAGCAGTACTTC	CASSPRGSGGAYEQYF	TRBV3-1	TRBJ2-5	TRBD2	few
TGTGCCTGGAGCCAGACAGGGGTCGATGAGCAGTTCTTC	CAWSQTGVDEQFF	TRBV30	TRBJ2-1	TRBD1	-
TGTGCCAGCAGCGCCAGGGGAGGCTGGGGCACAGATACGCAGTATTTT	CASSARGGWGTDTQYF	TRBV9	TRBJ2-3	-	-
TGCAGCGTTTCGGTGCAGCCGGGGGTAGAACTGTTTTTT	CSVSVQPGVELFF	TRBV29-1	TRBJ1-4	-	few
TGTGCCAGCAGTTACTCGGAAGGGTCCCCCGGGGGTGAAAAACTGTTTTTT	CASSYSEGSPGGEKLFF	TRBV6-5	TRBJ1-4	-	-
TGTGCCAGCAGCTTAGTTAGGGCGTTTCAAGAGACCCAGTACTTC	CASSLVRAFQETQYF	TRBV11-2	TRBJ2-5	-	once
TGCAGCGTTGAAGAAGTGGCAGGAGAGACCCAGTTCTTC	CSVEEVAGETQFF	TRBV29-1	TRBJ2-1	-	-
TGTGCCAGCAGCTTAGCTTTGACAGACACAGATACGCAGTATTTT	CASSLALTDTDTQYF	TRBV7-2	TRBJ2-3	-	-
TGTGCCACCAGTGATTTTGGGACTTACTATAGCAATCAGCCCCAGCATTTT	CATSDFGTYYSNQPQHF	TRBV24-1	TRBJ1-5	-	-
TGTGCCAGCAGCGTACGCCGGGACAGGTACTACGAGCAGTACTTC	CASSVRRDRYYEQYF	TRBV9	TRBJ2-7	TRBD1	few